This T cell receptor (beta chain) originates from a study of shared clonotypes between healthy human individuals (dated by TCRdb to 2020 to 2022). Study-level background: The cohort included a few men and a couple of women between 18 and 49 years of age. To estimate repertoire size and how much clonotype sharing occurs between individuals, the study deeply sequenced the blood TCR repertoires of about five healthy adults. To increase sequencing depth and limit assay-specific biases, different laboratories used diverse techniques to prepare libraries and sequence TCR repertoires. For each donor, CD4 naive and CD4 memory were each given three plates, CD8 naive was given two plates, and CD8 memory was given one plate. Each donor's leukapheresis produced roughly between about 0.9 and 9.5 billion PBMCs. Summary of the overall study and its limitations: Because the study included a small number of donors, the genetic and exposure-history diversity represented was limited. Even with the large sequencing depth, rarefaction of the sorted-subset datasets indicated that sequencing was incomplete. Compared with non-shared clonotypes, the clonotypes found in all four sorted-subset donors had higher generation probabilities. Larger estimated clonotype richness was generally found for naive subsets than for memory subsets. Only blood was sampled, and tissue TCR repertoires likely differ from those in blood. Pairwise subsampling led to the expectation that sequencing depth would affect the degree of clonotype sharing among donors. Across a few donors, around 5.4% of naive CD4, approximately 3.5% of naive CD8, 2% to 2.5% of memory CD4, and 0.4% to 0.45% of memory CD8 clonotypes were shared.

The CDR3 spans 16 residues, from the cysteine through the phenylalanine. Of the read, only the CDR3 DNA is kept; its 48 bases are in frame from base 1. The germline V gene (reference sequence) yields MNHNY for CDR1 and SVGAGI for CDR2. V is pruned by 0 bases and J by 9 bases, leaving 11 bases of the junction without a gene match. The donors were healthy, HIV-negative adults with no recently reported acute infections or vaccinations. Every donor was a Caucasian adult residing in Nashville, Tennessee, USA. CD8 memory samples consisted of magnetically selected CD45RO+ cells combined with CCR7-negative CD45RA+ effector memory (TemRA) cells. After blood collection by leukapheresis, PBMCs were isolated using Ficoll-Histopaque density gradient centrifugation and then cryopreserved in the vapor phase of liquid nitrogen. Purity and quantity of every magnetically sorted T cell population were checked by analytical flow cytometry. Genomic DNA was isolated from every sorted fraction and measured by UV absorbance on a Nanodrop 2000c.

Using the deep immunoSEQ assay, multiplex PCR amplified TCR CDR3 regions from genomic DNA. Extracted genomic DNA from each cell subset was distributed evenly across all wells of several immunoSEQ 96-well plates, and each plate was treated as a replicate. Each replicate PCR for sorted subsets received around 210 ng genomic DNA, equal to about 30,000 T cell genomes. Purified libraries were quantified with a Qubit 3.0 fluorometer, sized on a Bioanalyzer 2100, and re-quantified with the KAPA Library Quantification kit. A separate single-read 150-cycle Illumina NextSeq 550 flow cell was used to sequence each immunoSEQ 96-well plate. The authors' analysis ran thus. Because only junctional sequences without quality scores were contained in the immunoSEQ output, filtering matching that applied to full-length reads could not be performed. To assign V/J genes and CDR3, sequences were annotated using PyIR, a Python wrapper for IgBLAST v1.9, with IMGT germline references. Reads were filtered out if the reads had weak V/J assignments (E-value above 1e-6), no CDR3, stop codons, out-of-frame junctions, or ambiguous translated residues. V3J clonotypes were defined as sequences sharing the same inferred V gene, J gene, and CDR3 amino acid sequence. The percentage overlap between two repertoires was calculated by dividing the number of shared unique clonotypes by the size of the smaller repertoire. Three approaches were used to assess repertoire richness: RTK rarefaction, the Chao1 estimator, and Recon v2.1 estimates of unobserved clonotypes. Generation probabilities for all TCRbeta clonotypes obtained by the gDNA method from a few donors were computed using OLGA. The clones in this table, taken by TCRdb from immuneACCESS, are in-frame only. Not every clone is retained; where verified, under half of the shortfall comes from an unresolved V gene, and the cause of the rest is unknown. V and J calls and clone size are given by that table; D and trimming were obtained from the DNA. This sample gives approximately 100,000 clones in total; less than 80% of them show up just once. Clones ranked in the top ten supply around 25% of the sample.

This clone has just a few counts. The specificity of this receptor is unknown. Within one base of it there is no much larger clone, and no base qualities were kept. The sequenced material came from memory CD8+ T cells sorted from blood. Read against the paper, the sample's cell subset or site label means: CD45RO+ cells pooled with CCR7-negative TemRA cells. This TCR was recovered from a woman in her twenties or thirties in good health. The V and J segments used are TRBV6-6 and TRBJ2-1; TRBD2 aligns with 7 central bases. The nucleotides read TGTGCCAGCAGTTACTCGAGAGCGGGAAGAGCTCCTGAGCAGTTCTTC. The resulting protein is CASSYSRAGRAPEQFF.